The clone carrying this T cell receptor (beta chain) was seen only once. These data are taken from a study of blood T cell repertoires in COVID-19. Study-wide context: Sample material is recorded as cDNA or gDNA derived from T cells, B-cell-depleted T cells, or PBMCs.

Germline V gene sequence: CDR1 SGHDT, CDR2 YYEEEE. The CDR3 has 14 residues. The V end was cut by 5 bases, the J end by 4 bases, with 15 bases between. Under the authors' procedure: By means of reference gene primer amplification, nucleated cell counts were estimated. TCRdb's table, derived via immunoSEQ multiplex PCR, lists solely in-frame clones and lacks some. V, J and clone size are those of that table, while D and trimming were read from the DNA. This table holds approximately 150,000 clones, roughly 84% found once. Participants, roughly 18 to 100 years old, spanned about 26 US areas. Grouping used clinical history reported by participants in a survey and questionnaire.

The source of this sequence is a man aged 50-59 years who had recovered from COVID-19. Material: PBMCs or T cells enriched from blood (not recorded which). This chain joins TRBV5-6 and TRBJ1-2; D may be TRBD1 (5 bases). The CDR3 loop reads CASSGGVKGYGYTF. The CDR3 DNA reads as TGTGCCAGCAGTGGAGGGGTCAAGGGCTATGGCTACACCTTC.